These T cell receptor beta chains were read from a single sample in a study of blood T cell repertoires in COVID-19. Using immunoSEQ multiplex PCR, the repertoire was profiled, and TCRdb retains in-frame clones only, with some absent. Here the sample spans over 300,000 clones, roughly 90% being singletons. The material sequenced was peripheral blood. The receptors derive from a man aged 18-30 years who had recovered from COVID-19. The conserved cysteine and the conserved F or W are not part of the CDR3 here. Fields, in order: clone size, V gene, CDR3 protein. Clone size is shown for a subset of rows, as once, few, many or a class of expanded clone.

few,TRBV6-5,ASSYRGWQETQY
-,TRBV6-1,ASSDANYGYT
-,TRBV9,ASSAYGGADEQF
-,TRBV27,ASSSPRWEQY
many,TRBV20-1,SASDVGGANTGELF
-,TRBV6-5,ASSPDFSGNTIY
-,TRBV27,ASSTKQGRTEAF
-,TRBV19,ASSPRQGAGNTIY
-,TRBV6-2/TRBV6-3,ASSNIAGDTSYEQY
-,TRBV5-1,ASSLEPLSSNQPQH
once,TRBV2,ASSEVGESKGEQF
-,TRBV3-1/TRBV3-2,ASGGPTDTQY
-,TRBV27,ASSPLRRGLDEQF
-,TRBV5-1,ASSLDGTANTEAF
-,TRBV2,ASFHPAAPAGEQY
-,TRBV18,ASSPLAGGPKETQY
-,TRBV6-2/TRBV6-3,ASSPPTGNTGELF
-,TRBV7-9,ASSLMGANYGYT
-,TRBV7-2,ASNPITYEQY
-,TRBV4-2,ASSGPTGVGPQH
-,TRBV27,ASSLIPGDANYGYT
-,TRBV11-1,ASSLVVVNTEAF
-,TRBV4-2,ASSQEPGFGANVLT
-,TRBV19,ASSIRAFGQANSPLH
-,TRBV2,ASSENRPNTGELF
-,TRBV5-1,ASSLDEGGNTEAF
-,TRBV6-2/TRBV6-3,ASSYGGSLQETQY
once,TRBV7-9,ASGVTGTGATEAF
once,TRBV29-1,SVDTGGWYTEAF
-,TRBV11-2,ASSSQGATEAF
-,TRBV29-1,SVPGTVNTEAF
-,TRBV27,ASSSAGGPQHEQF
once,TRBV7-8,ASSLYLTGTYGYT
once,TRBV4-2,ASSQELRSYEQY